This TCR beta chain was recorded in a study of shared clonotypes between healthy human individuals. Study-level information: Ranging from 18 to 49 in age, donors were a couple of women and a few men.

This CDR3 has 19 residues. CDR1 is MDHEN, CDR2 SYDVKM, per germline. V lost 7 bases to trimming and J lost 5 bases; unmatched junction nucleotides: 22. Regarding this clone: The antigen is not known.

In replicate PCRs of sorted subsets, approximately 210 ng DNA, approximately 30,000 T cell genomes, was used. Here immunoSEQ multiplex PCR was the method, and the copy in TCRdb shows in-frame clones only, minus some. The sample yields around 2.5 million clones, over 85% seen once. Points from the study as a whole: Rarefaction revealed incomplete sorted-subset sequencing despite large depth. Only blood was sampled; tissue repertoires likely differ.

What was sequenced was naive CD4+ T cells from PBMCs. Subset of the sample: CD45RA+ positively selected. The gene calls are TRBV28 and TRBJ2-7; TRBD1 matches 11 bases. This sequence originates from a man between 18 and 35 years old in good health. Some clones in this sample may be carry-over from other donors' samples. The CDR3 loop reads CASIPFGQGASGGQDEQYF. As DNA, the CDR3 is TGTGCCAGCATCCCCTTCGGACAGGGGGCTTCGGGAGGTCAAGACGAGCAGTACTTC.